This entry is about one T cell receptor beta chain. Original processing methods: Estimation of nucleated cell counts was performed using reference gene primer amplification. This table comes from immunoSEQ multiplex PCR, and its TCRdb copy is limited to in-frame clones, with some not included. For V, J and clone size, that table is used; D and trimming come from the DNA. The table lists 65,000 to 95,000 clones, more than 70% of them singletons. The data stem from a study of blood T cell repertoires in COVID-19. In the study overall: The United States, Italy and Spain supplied acute and convalescent COVID-19 samples. In each case, the material was cDNA or gDNA derived from T cells, B-cell-depleted T cells, or PBMCs.

CDR3 size: 14 residues. In germline, CDR1 is SQVTM, CDR2 ANQGSEA. The V end lost 2 bases, the J end lost 2 bases, and 12 bases lay between the germline ends. The clonotype was recovered from a man aged 65 to 85 with active or convalescent COVID-19. This chain connects TRBV29-1 to TRBJ1-2; D remains unclear. Specimen: peripheral blood. DNA of the CDR3: TGCAGCGTTGAACCACAGAGCGGGAACTATGGCTACACCTTC. This sequence encodes CSVEPQSGNYGYTF.